This entry lists 14 T cell receptor beta chains sequenced from one sample in a study of cytomegalovirus exposure and HLA in healthy donors. Using immunoSEQ multiplex PCR, the repertoire was profiled, and TCRdb retains in-frame clones only, with some absent. Among fewer than 400,000 clones listed, 80% to 90% were seen once. The specimen sequenced was PBMCs. The receptors originated from a woman aged 18-30 years in good health and CMV-seronegative.

V is TRBV18 and J is TRBJ2-1; 12 bases fit TRBD2. From germline, CDR1 is KGHSH and CDR2 LQKENI. The V segment lost 0 bases and the J segment 9 bases; nucleotides outside the gene matches: 6. The CDR3 runs 16 residues. CDR3 sequence reads: CASSPPASGRASEQFF. The CDR3 nucleotides read TGTGCCAGCTCACCACCTGCTAGCGGGAGGGCTAGTGAGCAGTTCTTC.

The J gene is TRBJ1-1, the V gene TRBV18, with a tentative D call TRBD1 (6 bases). V was cut by 2 bases and J by 0 bases, with 10 bases left in between. The CDR3 is made up of 15 amino acids. The germline gives CDR1 KGHSH, CDR2 LQKENI. CDR3 residues: CASSPNTGMNTEAFF. CDR3 nucleotide sequence: TGTGCCAGCTCACCAAACACAGGGATGAACACTGAAGCTTTCTTT.

This clone has more than one count but fewer than ten. The gene calls are TRBV7-8 and TRBJ1-1, with 7 positions matching TRBD1. Germline assignment: CDR1 SGHVS and CDR2 FQNEAQ. This CDR3 is built from 15 residues. Trimming took 5 bases from V and 0 from J; bases not matched to a gene: 6. The CDR3 coding sequence is TGTGCCAGCAGCCTACGGACAGGTATGAACACTGAAGCTTTCTTT. Translation gives CASSLRTGMNTEAFF.

This chain uses TRBV10-3 with TRBJ2-5; TRBD2 matches 7 bases. Germline trimming cut 7 bases from V and 7 bases from J; bases unmatched to any gene: 6. The germline V gene has CDR1 ENHRY and CDR2 SYGVKD. The CDR3 extends over 12 amino acids. The CDR3 protein is CAINGGRGTQYF. CDR3 DNA: TGTGCCATCAACGGTGGGAGGGGGACCCAGTACTTC.

The chain uses TRBV11-3 and TRBJ2-2, with D hard to call. The CDR3 loop spans 16 amino acids. CDR1 and CDR2 (germline): SGHNT, YENEEA. Trimming left V 3 bases short and J 7 bases short, with 18 bases between. The CDR3 bases are TGTGCCAGCAGCTTGCGATCTGGCGGCCCATTCGGGGAGCTGTTTTTT. Residues: CASSLRSGGPFGELFF.

CDR3 loop: CSAEVQRETAEQYF. CDR3 coding DNA: TGCAGCGCAGAGGTCCAGCGGGAGACGGCCGAGCAGTACTTC. The chain couples TRBV29-1 to TRBJ2-7, with 8 bases aligning to TRBD2. Trimming removed 7 bases from V and 6 bases from J; junction bases left unmatched: 14. The CDR3 loop spans 14 amino acids. Germline V gene lookup returns CDR1 SQVTM and CDR2 ANQGSEA.

The rearrangement joins TRBV7-2 to TRBJ2-3; 8 bases line up with TRBD2. Looked up from germline, CDR1 is SGHTA and CDR2 is FQGNSA. J lost 2 bases, V lost 1 base, and 8 bases had no gene match. CDR3 length equals 17 residues. The CDR3 DNA reads as TGTGCCAGCAGCTTAGAGGGAGCGGGAGTTCCCACAGATACGCAGTATTTT. The encoded protein is CASSLEGAGVPTDTQYF. Drawing the rest from reference TRBV7-2 and TRBJ2-3, the complete variable domain is GAGVSQSPSNKVTEKGKDVELRCDPISGHTALYWYRQSLGQGLEFLIYFQGNSAPDKSGLPSDRFSAERTGGSVSTLTIQRTQQEDSAVYLCASSLEGAGVPTDTQYFGPGTRLTVL.

About this clone: The same CDR3 can be traced to other DNA sequences in this sample. The rearrangement joins TRBV7-3 to TRBJ2-2, with D hard to call. V lost 3 bases and J 4 bases, leaving 3 bases between the germline ends. This CDR3 spans 12 amino acids. Germline loops: CDR1 SGHTA, CDR2 FQGTGA. DNA for the CDR3: TGTGCCAGCAGCTTGAGCACCGGGGAGCTGTTTTTT. Its translation: CASSLSTGELFF.

The V gene is TRBV7-2, the J gene TRBJ2-5, with 7 bases fitting TRBD1. CDR3 size: 14 residues. Trimming cost V 5 bases and J 5 bases; bases outside gene matches: 8. Germline-derived CDR1 and CDR2 are SGHTA and FQGNSA. CDR3 DNA sequence: TGTGCCAGCAGCCAGACCAGGGACAGTGAGACCCAGTACTTC. Protein sequence: CASSQTRDSETQYF.

This clone was seen a single time. The chain joins TRBV6-5 to TRBJ2-5; 8 nucleotides align to TRBD1. Trimming took 0 bases from V and 5 from J; bases not matched to a gene: 8. The CDR3 contains 16 residues. CDR1 and CDR2 from the germline V gene are MNHEY and SVGAGI. The CDR3: CASSYSNPGGGETQYF. The DNA of the CDR3 is TGTGCCAGCAGTTACTCGAATCCAGGGGGCGGGGAGACCCAGTACTTC.

The chain couples TRBV2 to TRBJ1-4, with a tentative D call TRBD1 (5 bases). The CDR3 loop spans 16 amino acids. Germline CDR1 reads SNHLY; CDR2 reads FYNNEI. V lost 6 bases to trimming and J lost 4 bases, with 18 bases between them. The CDR3 bases are TGTGCCAGCAGCGAAAACCTCGGGGGGGGTAATGAAAAACTGTTTTTT. It codes for CASSENLGGGNEKLFF. The variable domain in full, completed from reference TRBV2 and TRBJ1-4, reads EPEVTQTPSHQVTQMGQEVILRCVPISNHLYFYWYRQILGQKVEFLVSFYNNEISEKSEIFDDQFSVERPDGSNFTLKIRSTKLEDSAMYFCASSENLGGGNEKLFFGSGTQLSVL.

J is TRBJ2-2 and V is TRBV4-3; tentative D call: TRBD1 (5 bases). The germline V gene has CDR1 LGHNA and CDR2 YSLEER. There are 15 residues in the CDR3. V dropped 0 bases and J dropped 4 bases, with 9 bases sitting between them. In nucleotides, the CDR3 is TGCGCCAGCAGCCAAGAGCGGACAACCACCGGGGAGCTGTTTTTT. It codes for CASSQERTTTGELFF.

J is TRBJ2-1 and V is TRBV6-5, with TRBD2 identical over 12 bases. Germline CDR1 and CDR2: MNHEY and SVGAGI. CDR3 size: 15 residues. V shed 11 bases and J 8 bases; nucleotides not matched to a gene: 13. The CDR3 sequence: CAGPKGLAGRDEQFF. For the CDR3, the DNA is TGTGCCGGACCCAAGGGACTAGCGGGTAGGGATGAGCAGTTCTTC.

This rearrangement joins TRBV2 to TRBJ1-1, with D perhaps matching TRBD1 (5 bases). Trimming took off 6 bases at V and 4 bases at J, with 15 bases between the two ends. Per germline, CDR1 SNHLY and CDR2 FYNNEI. The CDR3 sequence is 14 residues long. The chain's CDR3 is CASRDPSGATEAFF. DNA for the CDR3: TGTGCCAGCAGGGACCCGAGTGGGGCCACTGAAGCTTTCTTT.